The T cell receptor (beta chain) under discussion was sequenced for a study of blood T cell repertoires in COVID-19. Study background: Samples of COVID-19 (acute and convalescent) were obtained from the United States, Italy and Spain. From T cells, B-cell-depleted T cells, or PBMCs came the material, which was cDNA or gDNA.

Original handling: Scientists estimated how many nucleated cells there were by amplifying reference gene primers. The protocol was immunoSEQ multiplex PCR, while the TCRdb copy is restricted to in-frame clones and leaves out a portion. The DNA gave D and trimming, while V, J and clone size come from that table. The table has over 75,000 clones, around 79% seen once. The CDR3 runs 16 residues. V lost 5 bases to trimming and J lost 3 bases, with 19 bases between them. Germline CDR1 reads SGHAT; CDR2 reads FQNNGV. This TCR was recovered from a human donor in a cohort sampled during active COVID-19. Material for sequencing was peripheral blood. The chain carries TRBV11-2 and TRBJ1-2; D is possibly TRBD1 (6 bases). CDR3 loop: CASSRIWGGEDYGYTF. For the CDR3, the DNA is TGTGCCAGCAGCCGTATTTGGGGGGGCGAGGACTATGGCTACACCTTC.